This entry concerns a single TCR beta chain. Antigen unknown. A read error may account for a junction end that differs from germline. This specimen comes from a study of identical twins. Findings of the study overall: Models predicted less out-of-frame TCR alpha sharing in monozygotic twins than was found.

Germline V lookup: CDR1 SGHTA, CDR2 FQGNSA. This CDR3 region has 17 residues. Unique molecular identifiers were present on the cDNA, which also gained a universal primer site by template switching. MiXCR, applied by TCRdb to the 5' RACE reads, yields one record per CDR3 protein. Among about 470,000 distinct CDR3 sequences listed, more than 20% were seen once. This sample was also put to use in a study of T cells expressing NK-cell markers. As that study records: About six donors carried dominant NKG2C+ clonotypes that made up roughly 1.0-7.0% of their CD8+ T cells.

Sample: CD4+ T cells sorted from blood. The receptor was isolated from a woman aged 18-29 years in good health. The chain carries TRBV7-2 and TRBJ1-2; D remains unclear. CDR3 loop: CASGLTLEEAALYGYTF. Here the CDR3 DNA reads TGTGCCAGCGGCTTAACCCTAGAGGAAGCCGCCCTCTATGGCTACACCTTC.